This T cell receptor (beta chain) was obtained from a study of T cells in Graves' hyperthyroidism and ophthalmopathy. Study-level background: Once the initial diagnosis was made, peripheral blood was obtained before any treatment. Study-wide results and caveats: Ophthalmopathy cases were set apart from stable hyperthyroidism by a 13 V-J model.

The table lists this clonotype with many counts. Its antigen is as yet unknown. TCR beta CDR3 region amplification was performed from RNA transcripts. RT-PCR in the first round (using the HTBI primer set) targeted the TCR CDR3. TCRdb reanalysed the multiplex PCR reads using MiXCR and keeps one entry per CDR3 protein. The table shows about 340,000 distinct CDR3 sequences, with around a fifth occurring only once. Across 18 months, stable Graves' hyperthyroidism was marked by no progression to ophthalmopathy. Clinical symptoms, serum thyroxine, TRAb, thyroid ultrasound and orbital computed tomography established diagnosis. The receptor's source is a woman in her 50s with Graves' hyperthyroidism. The sample comprised blood.

This CDR3 is CASSSAGANTEAFF. The CDR3 DNA reads as TGTGCCAGTTCCTCAGCGGGGGCGAACACTGAAGCTTTCTTT. The rearrangement joins TRBV6-1 to TRBJ1-1, with D possibly matching TRBD1 (6 bases). The CDR3 is 14 amino acids. Per germline, CDR1 MNHNS and CDR2 SASEGT. Trimming stripped 9 bases from V and 1 base from J, with 15 bases between.